This TCR beta chain was sequenced for a study of blood T cell repertoires in COVID-19 (TCRdb year 2020). A note on the overall study: Samples from collaborators originated in the United States, Italy and Spain and spanned both the acute and convalescent phases of COVID-19. The prospective study material was composed of cDNA or gDNA derived from T cells, B-cell-depleted T cells, or PBMCs. Deeply sampled blood TCRbeta repertoires from subjects exposed to, actively infected with, or recovered from COVID-19 were included in the dataset. The repertoires were released in a freely available public database intended as a resource for research on the immune response to SARS-CoV-2. Samples were obtained from the ongoing ImmuneRACE study (first 160 participants) and from 1,200 or so subjects provided by 6 global collaborators. Nearly every sample came with metadata listing a de-identified subject ID, COVID-19 status, age in years and sex. HLA class I and class II types, where available, came from metadata supplied by the sample provider rather than from assay-based typing.

Each collaborating institution followed its own protocols to collect whole blood in K2EDTA tubes. For TCRbeta analysis, collaborator samples were shipped as frozen whole blood, as isolated PBMCs, or as DNA extracted from either sample type. On this clone itself: Its antigen is still unknown. No qualities accompany the bases; no much larger clone lies one base away.

Taken from cysteine to phenylalanine, the CDR3 has 13 residues. The retained sequence is limited to the CDR3, 39 bases, with the frame set at the first base. CDR1 and CDR2 were assigned from the germline V gene as MGHDK and SYGVNS. V drops 6 bases and J drops 5 bases, leaving 11 bases in between. TCRbeta CDR3 regions were amplified from genomic DNA using the immunoSEQ Assay, a bias-controlled multiplex PCR. Per the original workflow: Within the assay, amplification of reference gene primers was used to estimate how many nucleated cells each sample contained. Sequence reads were collapsed and filtered to measure the absolute abundance of every unique TCRbeta CDR3 rearrangement. For each sample, productive Simpson clonality was calculated as the square root of Simpson's diversity index across productive rearrangements. TCRdb mirrors the immuneACCESS table, restricted to in-frame sequences. Some clones are absent from its copies; in checked studies, under half trace to an unresolved V gene, and the reason for the others is unknown. V and J calls and clone size are given by that table; D and trimming were obtained from the DNA. The sample table records approximately 300,000 clones; about 84% of these occur just once. The ten largest make up 1.5% to 2% of the sample.

The paper as a whole reports these results and caveats: The amount of clinical and demographic metadata varied by source and participant and was provided uncurated.

The specimen sequenced was peripheral blood. The chain couples TRBV25-1 to TRBJ2-1; the D gene is perhaps TRBD2, on 6 matching bases. The receptor comes from a woman aged 50 to 65 with acute or convalescent COVID-19. The sequence in DNA is TGTGCCAGCAGGGAGCGGGTGAACAATGAGCAGTTCTTC. Its coded protein is CASRERVNNEQFF.